The clone carrying this T cell receptor (beta chain) came up many times. Its antigen is unidentified. This sample was included in a study of regulatory T cells in long-lasting Graves disease. The CDR3 is made up of 15 amino acids. Trimming took 6 bases from V and 2 from J, leaving 16 bases between them. Study outcomes and limitations: Persistent disease favored TRBV28, TRBJ1-2 and TRBJ2-5.

Time point described: newly diagnosed GD, antithyroid drugs for less than 3 months. PBMC-extracted RNA yielded the TCR library. Library construction for TCR beta used iRepertoire HTBI primers and Arm-PCR of CDR3 regions. Per the authors' pipeline: In the combined samples, approximately 64 TRBV and some 14 TRBJ segments were identified. TCRdb re-analysed the multiplex PCR reads in MiXCR, keeping a single row per CDR3 protein. TCRdb's processing, not the authors' own work, is the source of the V and J calls. The sample lists around 400,000 distinct CDR3 sequences, approximately 15% seen once, with over 7% in the top ten. This sample was shared with a second study, whose subject was T cells in Graves' hyperthyroidism and ophthalmopathy. From that report: HTBI primers were the set used in a first-round RT-PCR of the TCR CDR3.

The receptor was isolated from a woman aged 40 to 50 with Graves disease. The sample consisted of peripheral blood mononuclear cells (PBMCs), taken at new diagnosis, from a patient treated with antithyroid drugs. The chain combines TRBV12-3 or TRBV12-4 with TRBJ1-1; D uncertain. CDR3 in DNA: TGTGCCAGCAGCCATCCTCCGGGCCGCAACACTGAAGCTTTCTTT. This encodes CASSHPPGRNTEAFF.